Below are 19 T cell receptor beta chains sequenced from a single sample in a study of tumor-infiltrating lymphocytes in primary liver carcinoma. The input was about 490 ng total RNA; TCR beta cDNA was made from it with a constant-region primer. ARM-PCR was slightly modified, and three nested multiplex PCR rounds with it gave rise to the TCR beta libraries. PCR rounds one and two used TRBV1-TRBV30 forward primers with a C-beta reverse primer for roughly 9 cycles each. TCRdb called the multiplex PCR reads again in MiXCR, with one record for every CDR3 protein. The sample gives about 110,000 distinct CDR3 sequences, about four fifths of which show up once; roughly a fifth is in the top ten. Total RNA and DNA came together from around 20-30 mg of bulk tissue without cell sorting. Sequencing was done on a sample of liver tumor tissue from sampling region 3. Noted subset: tumor region T3, left-lateral pole. These receptors all come from a man aged 40-49 years with primary liver carcinoma and hepatitis B virus infection.

Turning to this clonotype: At one end, the junction sequence differs from germline, possibly due to a read error. This sequence joins TRBV5-5 and TRBJ2-2; the D gene is possibly TRBD2 (5 bases). The CDR3 is 16 residues long. Germline V gene lookup returns CDR1 SGHKS and CDR2 YYEKEE (reference sequence). Written as DNA, the CDR3 is TGTGCCAGCAGCTTGGGCCCAGCGGCGAACACCTGGGATCTGTTTTTT. It specifies CASSLGPAANTWDLFF.

This clonotype was observed many times. V gene TRBV7-9 combines with J gene TRBJ2-4, with 8 bases aligning to TRBD2. Germline CDR1 SEHNR, CDR2 FQNEAQ (reference sequence). With V trimmed by 3 bases and J by 6 bases, 7 bases remained unmatched. This CDR3 has 15 residues. CDR3 protein: CASSFAGGPGNIQYF. For the CDR3, the DNA is TGTGCCAGCAGCTTCGCGGGAGGCCCGGGAAACATTCAGTACTTC. The whole variable domain, remainder taken from reference TRBV7-9 and TRBJ2-4, is DTGVSQNPRHKITKRGQNVTFRCDPISEHNRLYWYRQTLGQGPEFLTYFQNEAQLEKSRLLSDRFSAERPKGSFSTLEIQRTEQGDSAMYLCASSFAGGPGNIQYFGAGTRLSVL.

Turning to this clonotype: The junction and the germline gene differ at one end; a read error may be behind it. This chain joins TRBV29-1 and TRBJ2-7; D ambiguous. This CDR3 is built from 16 residues. Germline V lookup: CDR1 SQVTM, CDR2 ANQGSEA. DNA for the CDR3: TGCATCGCCATGACATCTGGGATCGGCACTCCCTACGAACAGTACTTC. Translating gives CIAMTSGIGTPYEQYF.

The genes are TRBV6-9 and TRBJ2-7; 7 positions agree with TRBD1. The germline gives CDR1 MNHGY, CDR2 SVAAGI. The CDR3 runs 15 residues. The DNA for the CDR3 is TGTCCCCCTAGTGATAAGGGGGCTGAGGAGGACGAGCAGTACTTC. Its protein product is CPPSDKGAEEDEQYF.

The genes are TRBV12-3 or TRBV12-4 and TRBJ1-5; a possible D gene is TRBD1 (5 bases). Trimming took off 5 bases at V and 9 bases at J, with 14 bases between the two ends. The CDR3 consists of 13 residues. The CDR3 nucleotides are TGTGCCAGCAGTATGAGTGCTGGGGGGCCCCAGCATTTT. The encoded protein is CASSMSAGGPQHF.

The chain has TRBV6-6 and TRBJ2-5; D might be TRBD1 or TRBD2, each matching 5 bases. Germline V gene sequence: CDR1 MNHNY, CDR2 SVGAGI (reference sequence). CDR3 size: 14 residues. Trimming pared 11 bases from V and 5 bases from J, leaving 21 bases between. The CDR3 bases are TGTGCCCGCAATTACCCAGGGACGGAGGAGACCCAGTACTTC. Amino acids: CARNYPGTEETQYF.

This clonotype has a single count. The rearrangement joins TRBV29-1 to TRBJ2-1, with TRBD1 matching over 7 bases. The CDR3 is 13 amino acids. Germline V gene data show CDR1 as SQVTM and CDR2 as ANQGSEA. The CDR3 is CSVQQGLYNRQFF. In DNA, the CDR3 is TGCAGTGTCCAACAGGGGCTCTACAATAGGCAGTTCTTC.

The chain joins TRBV11-2 to TRBJ2-5; D gene uncertain. Germline CDR1 is SGHAT and CDR2 is FQNNGV. The CDR3 has 12 residues. The V and J ends lost 10 bases and 1 base respectively, with 10 bases between them. The DNA of the CDR3 is TGTGCCACCAACTTAGGCCAAGAGACCCAGTACTTC. Encoded protein: CATNLGQETQYF.

The chain recombines TRBV11-2 with TRBJ2-7; a possible D gene is TRBD1 (7 bases). V dropped 6 bases and J dropped 7 bases, with 13 bases sitting between them. Germline V gene sequence: CDR1 SGHAT, CDR2 FQNNGV. The CDR3 spans 12 residues. Written as DNA, the CDR3 is TGTGCCAGCAGTCAGGGGGGCTATGAGCAGTACTTC. This gives the protein CASSQGGYEQYF.

This chain connects TRBV19 to TRBJ1-5; D is possibly TRBD1 (6 bases). Trimming shortened V by 3 bases and J by 2 bases, and 11 bases separated the two germline ends. This CDR3 comprises 15 residues. The V gene's germline CDR1 is LNHDA and CDR2 SQIVND (reference sequence). CDR3 nucleotides: TGTGCCAGTAGTATCTTGGGGGGCGGCAATCAGCCCCAGCATTTT. Its translation: CASSILGGGNQPQHF. Drawing the rest from reference TRBV19 and TRBJ1-5, the complete variable domain is DGGITQSPKYLFRKEGQNVTLSCEQNLNHDAMYWYRQDPGQGLRLIYYSQIVNDFQKGDIAEGYSVSREKKESFPLTVTSAQKNPTAFYLCASSILGGGNQPQHFGDGTRLSIL.

This chain joins TRBV12-3 or TRBV12-4 and TRBJ2-7; 7 nucleotides line up with TRBD2. Trimming cost V 5 bases and J 2 bases; bases outside gene matches: 6. The CDR3 contains 14 residues. CDR3 in amino acids: CASSRTGGTYEQYF. DNA of the CDR3: TGTGCCAGCAGTAGAACGGGAGGCACCTACGAGCAGTACTTC.

As concerns this clonotype: At one boundary the junction diverges from the germline segment, which might be a read error. V usage is TRBV29-1 and J usage is TRBJ2-5, with TRBD2 identical over 8 bases. The CDR3 extends over 16 amino acids. The germline V gene encodes CDR1 SQVTM and CDR2 ANQGSEA. The DNA for the CDR3 is TGCAGCGCCTACACGACTCCGGGACTAGAGGGAGAGATCCAGTACTTC. Protein product: CSAYTTPGLEGEIQYF.

Comments on this clonotype: The CDR3 carries no conserved terminal phenylalanine or tryptophan, so it likely arises from a read error. J is TRBJ2-3 and V is TRBV29-1; 8 bases align to TRBD2. CDR3 length: 15 amino acids. Germline trimming cut 7 bases from V and 3 bases from J; bases unmatched to any gene: 12. CDR1 is SQVTM, CDR2 ANQGSEA, per germline. The CDR3 spells CSAEKAGVRTDTQYI. The CDR3 nucleotides are TGCAGCGCTGAGAAAGCGGGAGTGAGGACAGATACGCAGTATATT.

Turning to this clonotype: The junction shows a germline mismatch at one end, possibly a read error. The V gene is TRBV6-1, the J gene TRBJ2-7; the D gene is possibly TRBD1 (5 bases). Germline loops: CDR1 MNHNS, CDR2 SASEGT. This CDR3 region has 13 residues. The CDR3 DNA reads as TGTACCAGCAGTGAAAGACAGACCTACGATCAGTACTTC. Amino acid sequence: CTSSERQTYDQYF.

As regards this clonotype: Since the CDR3 does not end with the conserved phenylalanine or tryptophan, this likely comes from a read error. The DNA is omitted, as the CDR3 cannot be located on it reliably, and the CDR3 follows TCRdb's listing. The rearrangement uses TRBV6-5 and TRBJ2-7; the D segment call TRBD2 is taken from the table without a DNA check. The CDR3 region is 14 residues in length, termini included. From germline, CDR1 is MNHEY and CDR2 SVGAGI. This chain's CDR3 is CASRSGFLDYEPYL.

Note on this clonotype: A junction boundary mismatches the germline segment, possibly from a read error. The V and J genes are TRBV11-1 and TRBJ2-3; D is undetermined. Germline V gene data show CDR1 as SGHAT and CDR2 as FQDESV (reference sequence). This CDR3 is 19 amino acids long. CDR3 coding DNA: TGTGCTAGCAGCTCTGGGGTAAGCTCTGTTGGAGCCTGCACAGATACGCAATATTTT. Its translation: CASSSGVSSVGACTDTQYF.

The DNA of the CDR3 is TGTGTCAGTAGCCCAGGGTTGGAGGAGACCCAGTACTTC. Its translation is CVSSPGLEETQYF. J is TRBJ2-5 and V is TRBV11-2, with a possible D match to TRBD1 (5 bases). In germline, CDR1 is SGHAT, CDR2 FQNNGV. There are 13 residues in the CDR3.

The V gene is TRBV11-3, the J gene TRBJ2-1; D may be TRBD2 (6 bases). The germline CDR1 and CDR2 sequences are SGHNT and YENEEA. V lost 5 bases, J lost 9 bases, and 20 bases lay in between. This CDR3 region has 15 residues. The CDR3 nucleotides are TGTGCCAGCAGCCCCGTTTCTAGCGTCATTACTGAGCAGTTCTTC. Its translation is CASSPVSSVITEQFF.

As for this clonotype: This may be a read error: a much more frequent sequence differs by one nucleotide. The gene calls are TRBV7-9 and TRBJ2-7; D is perhaps TRBD1 or TRBD2 (5 bases each). This CDR3 is built from 16 residues. Per the germline V gene, CDR1 is SEHNR and CDR2 is FQNEAQ (reference sequence). As DNA, the CDR3 is TGTGCCAGAAGCTTAGCAACAGGTCGGGACTCCTACGAGCAGTACTTC. Its protein product is CARSLATGRDSYEQYF. The full variable domain, completed using reference TRBV7-9 and TRBJ2-7, is DTGVSQNPRHKITKRGQNVTFRCDPISEHNRLYWYRQTLGQGPEFLTYFQNEAQLEKSRLLSDRFSAERPKGSFSTLEIQRTEQGDSAMYLCARSLATGRDSYEQYFGPGTRLTVT.